This passage covers 21 T cell receptor beta chains from one sample sequenced in a study of CD8+ T cells in alopecia areata (dated by TCRdb to the late 2010s). The time point label corresponds to: around 28 days on oral tofacitinib. The intended sense of this specimen's treatment or condition label: oral pan-JAK inhibitor, 5-10 mg twice daily. Library creation used the immunoSEQ multiplex PCR assay. RNA was extracted from all samples and reverse transcribed into cDNA as template for TCR sequencing. This immuneACCESS table, as held by TCRdb, lists in-frame sequences with V and J called but not all clones. Of the missing ones, under half trace to an unresolved V gene in checked studies; the others have no known cause. The sample table lists approximately 200,000 clones, roughly three fifths of them with a count of one. Of the sample, approximately 0.7% is held by the ten largest clones. The source material was CD4+ T cells sorted from blood, sampled at week 4, from a patient treated with tofacitinib. The receptors derive from a human donor with alopecia areata.

This clone was detected only once. V gene TRBV10-3 combines with J gene TRBJ2-5; tentatively, D is TRBD1 (5 bases). V dropped 10 bases and J dropped 5 bases, with 11 bases sitting between them. The CDR3 covers 11 residues. The germline V gene has CDR1 ENHRY and CDR2 SYGVKD. The chain's CDR3 is CATRQGETQYF. DNA for the CDR3: TGTGCCACCAGGCAGGGTGAGACCCAGTACTTC.

V is TRBV2 and J is TRBJ1-5; D unresolved. Germline loops: CDR1 SNHLY, CDR2 FYNNEI. This CDR3 has 13 amino acids. Deletions cut 7 bases from V and 4 bases from J, with 11 bases between. CDR3 sequence: CASTYLGNQPQHF. In nucleotides, the CDR3 is TGTGCCAGCACCTATTTGGGGAATCAGCCCCAGCATTTT.

The chain links TRBV2 to TRBJ2-6; weak D call: TRBD1 (5 bases). Germline CDR1 SNHLY, CDR2 FYNNEI. This CDR3 spans 15 amino acids. With 5 bases removed from V and 4 bases from J, the gap between germline ends came to 12 bases. The CDR3: CASSSGHLGANVLTF. In DNA, the CDR3 is TGTGCCAGCAGTTCAGGACATCTCGGGGCCAACGTCCTGACTTTC.

The chain joins TRBV5-4 to TRBJ1-2; unclear D gene. The V gene lost 0 bases and the J gene lost 6 bases, with 15 bases spanning the gap. Germline V gene lookup returns CDR1 SGHNT and CDR2 YYREEE (reference sequence). The CDR3 totals 15 residues. In nucleotides, the CDR3 is TGTGCCAGCAGCTTGGGTCAACGGGAGTCCCATGGCTACACCTTC. The encoded protein is CASSLGQRESHGYTF. Full variable domain (rest looked up from reference TRBV5-4 and TRBJ1-2): ETGVTQSPTHLIKTRGQQVTLRCSSQSGHNTVSWYQQALGQGPQFIFQYYREEENGRGNFPPRFSGLQFPNYSSELNVNALELDDSALYLCASSLGQRESHGYTFGSGTRLTVV.

The chain carries TRBV5-1 and TRBJ2-2, with D unresolved. V shed 0 bases and J shed 4 bases, with 7 bases lying between them. Germline loops: CDR1 SGHRS, CDR2 YFSETQ. The CDR3 has 14 residues. The CDR3 coding sequence is TGCGCCAGCAGCTTGGTAGGGCCCACCGGGGAGCTGTTTTTT. Translated: CASSLVGPTGELFF. The whole variable domain, remainder taken from reference TRBV5-1 and TRBJ2-2, is KAGVTQTPRYLIKTRGQQVTLSCSPISGHRSVSWYQQTPGQGLQFLFEYFSETQRNKGNFPGRFSGRQFSNSRSEMNVSTLELGDSALYLCASSLVGPTGELFFGEGSRLTVL.

The gene calls are TRBV5-1 and TRBJ2-7; D possibly corresponds to TRBD2 (5 bases). The V and J ends lost 5 bases and 2 bases respectively, with 8 bases between them. CDR1 and CDR2 from the germline V gene are SGHRS and YFSETQ. The CDR3 runs 12 residues. The CDR3 DNA sequence: TGCGCCAGCAGTTCCGGGACCTACGAGCAGTACTTC. This codes for CASSSGTYEQYF.

This chain joins TRBV29-1 and TRBJ2-3; 7 bases are shared with TRBD2. Trimming took 6 bases from V and 1 from J; bases not matched to a gene: 13. CDR3 length equals 16 residues. Germline CDR1 SQVTM, CDR2 ANQGSEA. As DNA, the CDR3 is TGCAGCGTGGGGGGGATAAGGGTTGGTGGCACAGATACGCAGTATTTT. Amino acids: CSVGGIRVGGTDTQYF.

V is TRBV5-1 and J is TRBJ1-2, with a tentative D call TRBD1 (6 bases). The V end lost 2 bases, the J end lost 6 bases, and 14 bases lay between the germline ends. The CDR3 consists of 14 residues. Germline V gene data show CDR1 as SGHRS and CDR2 as YFSETQ. The CDR3 nucleotides read TGCGCCAGCAGCTTACTACAGGGTTCTAATGGCTACACCTTC. Encoded protein: CASSLLQGSNGYTF.

This clone was found a few times. The chain combines TRBV29-1 with TRBJ2-6; D unclear. Germline CDR1 is SQVTM and CDR2 is ANQGSEA. There are 16 residues in the CDR3. The V end was cut by 3 bases, the J end by 3 bases, with 15 bases between. The CDR3 region is CSVEGSPWDGANVLTF. In DNA form, the CDR3 reads TGCAGCGTTGAGGGGTCGCCCTGGGATGGGGCCAACGTCCTGACTTTC.

The chain has TRBV30 and TRBJ1-1; D is ambiguous. The V and J ends lost 4 bases and 1 base respectively, with 7 bases between them. Germline CDR1 GTSNPN, CDR2 SVGIG (reference sequence). The CDR3 is 12 residues long. CDR3 sequence: CAWNPRNTEAFF. The CDR3 nucleotides read TGTGCCTGGAATCCCAGGAACACTGAAGCTTTCTTT.

J is TRBJ1-5 and V is TRBV6-5, with 9 positions matching TRBD1. CDR3 length equals 14 residues. The ends lost 4 bases at V and 6 bases at J; junction bases unmatched: 4. Germline CDR1 and CDR2: MNHEY and SVGAGI. The CDR3 sequence is CASSSRTGAQPQHF. CDR3 nucleotides: TGTGCCAGCAGTTCCCGGACAGGGGCTCAGCCCCAGCATTTT.

The chain uses TRBV7-6 and TRBJ2-5, with TRBD1 identical over 8 bases. J lost 2 bases, V lost 2 bases, and 4 bases had no gene match. CDR3 size: 15 residues. In germline, CDR1 is SGHVS, CDR2 FNYEAQ. CDR3 nucleotides: TGTGCCAGCAGCTTACGGACAGGGCCTCAAGAGACCCAGTACTTC. Its translation: CASSLRTGPQETQYF.

The chain combines TRBV25-1 with TRBJ2-1; D not certain. The CDR3 consists of 11 residues. In germline, CDR1 is MGHDK, CDR2 SYGVNS. V was shortened by 6 bases and J by 2 bases, with 2 bases between the two germline ends. The CDR3 nucleotides read TGTGCCAGCAGGACCTACAATGAGCAGTTCTTC. Protein product: CASRTYNEQFF.

The chain employs TRBV25-1 and TRBJ2-7; tentatively, D is TRBD2 (5 bases). This CDR3 spans 14 amino acids. Trimming pared 4 bases from V and 0 bases from J, leaving 10 bases between. Per the germline V gene, CDR1 is MGHDK and CDR2 is SYGVNS. In DNA, the CDR3 is TGTGCCAGCAGTGGGACGGGAAGCTCCTACGAGCAGTACTTC. This gives the protein CASSGTGSSYEQYF.

Points on this clone: The sample has other DNA sequences that encode this CDR3 too. The gene calls are TRBV9 and TRBJ2-5; weak D call: TRBD2 (5 bases). Trimming removed 0 bases from V and 2 bases from J, with 5 bases in between. Germline V lookup: CDR1 SGDLS, CDR2 YYNGEE. This CDR3 is 13 amino acids long. The CDR3: CASSVGGQETQYF. In DNA, the CDR3 is TGTGCCAGCAGCGTAGGCGGGCAAGAGACCCAGTACTTC. The full variable domain, rest sourced from reference TRBV9 and TRBJ2-5, is DSGVTQTPKHLITATGQRVTLRCSPRSGDLSVYWYQQSLDQGLQFLIQYYNGEERAKGNILERFSAQQFPDLHSELNLSSLELGDSALYFCASSVGGQETQYFGPGTRLLVL.

The chain has TRBV27 and TRBJ2-5, with TRBD1 matching 11 bases. J was trimmed by 5 bases and V by 5 bases; bases with no gene match: 7. The germline gives CDR1 MNHEY, CDR2 SMNVEV (reference sequence). The CDR3 loop spans 15 amino acids. CDR3: CASSPWTGGGETQYF. The CDR3 DNA reads as TGTGCCAGCAGTCCCTGGACAGGGGGCGGGGAGACCCAGTACTTC.

The CDR3 nucleotides read TGTGCCAGCAGTGAAATACGTCCCGAGCAGTACTTC. Its translation: CASSEIRPEQYF. V is TRBV2 and J is TRBJ2-7, with unresolved D. Trimming shortened V by 2 bases and J by 6 bases, and 8 bases separated the two germline ends. Germline V gene sequence: CDR1 SNHLY, CDR2 FYNNEI. The CDR3 sequence is 12 residues long.

This clone has only a few counts. The rearrangement uses TRBV5-1 and TRBJ2-7, with 9 bases lining up with TRBD2. From germline, CDR1 is SGHRS and CDR2 YFSETQ. The CDR3 sequence is 15 residues long. With 4 bases clipped from V and 3 bases from J, the junction kept 8 bases outside the gene matches. The CDR3 region is CASSPDASGNYEQYF. Written as DNA, the CDR3 is TGCGCCAGCAGCCCCGACGCTAGCGGGAACTACGAGCAGTACTTC.

The V call is TRBV15, the J call TRBJ1-5; D might be TRBD1 (6 bases). V lost 1 base, J lost 2 bases, and 15 bases lay in between. This CDR3 has 17 amino acids. Germline loops: CDR1 LNHNV, CDR2 YYDKDF (reference sequence). CDR3 region: CATSRGLTGSGNQPQHF. The CDR3, as DNA: TGTGCCACCAGCAGAGGTCTAACAGGGTCCGGCAATCAGCCCCAGCATTTT.

This chain links TRBV7-9 with TRBJ2-1, with 9 bases that match TRBD1. The V gene's germline CDR1 is SEHNR and CDR2 FQNEAQ (reference sequence). The CDR3 sequence is 14 residues long. With V trimmed by 4 bases and J by 7 bases, 5 bases remained unmatched. CDR3 protein: CASSSPGTGNEQFF. CDR3 nucleotide sequence: TGTGCCAGCAGCTCTCCCGGGACAGGGAATGAGCAGTTCTTC.

This clone has only one observation. This chain links TRBV2 with TRBJ1-1, with D unresolved. Germline V gene sequence: CDR1 SNHLY, CDR2 FYNNEI. This CDR3 is built from 13 residues. V lost 6 bases to trimming and J lost 1 base, with 9 bases between them. CDR3 in amino acids: CASSRGRNTEAFF. The DNA of the CDR3 is TGTGCCAGCAGCCGCGGACGGAACACTGAAGCTTTCTTT.